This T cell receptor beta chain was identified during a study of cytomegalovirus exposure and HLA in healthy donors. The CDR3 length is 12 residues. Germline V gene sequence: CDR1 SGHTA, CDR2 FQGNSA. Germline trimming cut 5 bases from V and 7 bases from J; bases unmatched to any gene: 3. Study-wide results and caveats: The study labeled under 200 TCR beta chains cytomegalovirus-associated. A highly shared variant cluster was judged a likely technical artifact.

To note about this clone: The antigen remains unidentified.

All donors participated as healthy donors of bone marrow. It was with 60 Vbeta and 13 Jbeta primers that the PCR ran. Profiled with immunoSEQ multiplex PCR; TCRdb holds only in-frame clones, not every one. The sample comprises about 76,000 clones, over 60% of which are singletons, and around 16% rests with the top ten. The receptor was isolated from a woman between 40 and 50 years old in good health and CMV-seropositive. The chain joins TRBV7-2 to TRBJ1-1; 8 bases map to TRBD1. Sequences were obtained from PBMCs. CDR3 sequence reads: CASSTDRDEAFF. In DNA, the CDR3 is TGTGCCAGCAGCACGGACAGGGATGAAGCTTTCTTT.